Below are 21 T cell receptor beta chains sequenced from a single sample in a study of blood T cell repertoires in COVID-19. Some clones are missing from TCRdb's copy, which holds only in-frame ones; the method was immunoSEQ multiplex PCR. The sample gives 150,000 to 200,000 clones, about 86% of which show up once; 7.5% to 10% is in the top ten. Sequencing was carried out using peripheral blood. Receptor source: a man aged 50 to 60 with active or convalescent COVID-19.

CDR3 coding DNA: TGTGCCAGCAGCATGGGAGCGGAATACAATGAGCAGTTCTTC. It encodes CASSMGAEYNEQFF. The J gene is TRBJ2-1, the V gene TRBV7-9; weak D call: TRBD2 (5 bases). Trimming pared 5 bases from V and 4 bases from J, leaving 12 bases between. In germline, CDR1 is SEHNR, CDR2 FQNEAQ (reference sequence). The CDR3 totals 14 residues.

The CDR3 bases are TGCAGTGCTAGTTCTGGTGACAGGGGTAACTATGGCTACACCTTC. Its protein product is CSASSGDRGNYGYTF. V gene TRBV20-1 combines with J gene TRBJ1-2; 8 bases align to TRBD1. The CDR3 consists of 15 residues. The germline CDR1 and CDR2 sequences are DFQATT and SNEGSKA (reference sequence). J gave up 1 base and V 3 bases, and 7 bases lay outside the gene matches.

The chain has TRBV19 and TRBJ1-1, with TRBD1 matching 8 bases. CDR1 LNHDA and CDR2 SQIVND come from the germline V gene (reference sequence). The CDR3 contains 17 residues. V lost 7 bases, J lost 4 bases, and 17 bases stayed unmatched. In nucleotides, the CDR3 is TGTGCCAGTAAAAGGGACAGGTTCCCCTCGAGTGGCACTGAAGCTTTCTTT. Its protein product is CASKRDRFPSSGTEAFF. Complete variable domain (other parts from reference TRBV19 and TRBJ1-1): DGGITQSPKYLFRKEGQNVTLSCEQNLNHDAMYWYRQDPGQGLRLIYYSQIVNDFQKGDIAEGYSVSREKKESFPLTVTSAQKNPTAFYLCASKRDRFPSSGTEAFFGQGTRLTVV.

The chain links TRBV19 to TRBJ2-3; D is possibly TRBD2 (6 bases). From germline, CDR1 is LNHDA and CDR2 SQIVND (reference sequence). The germline V and J ends were trimmed by 11 bases and 2 bases, with 20 bases remaining between them. The CDR3 is 15 residues long. DNA for the CDR3: TGTGCCTCCTCTCCCGCGGGGTCTTTCACAGATACGCAGTATTTT. This gives the protein CASSPAGSFTDTQYF.

The J gene is TRBJ2-7, the V gene TRBV7-9; 9 positions match TRBD1. From germline, CDR1 is SEHNR and CDR2 FQNEAQ (reference sequence). J was trimmed by 2 bases and V by 5 bases; bases with no gene match: 10. The CDR3 is 16 residues long. This CDR3 reads CASSTSTGGGTYEQYF. The CDR3 coding sequence is TGTGCCAGCAGCACCTCGACAGGGGGGGGAACCTACGAGCAGTACTTC.

V gene TRBV19 combines with J gene TRBJ1-6; D unresolved. There are 13 residues in the CDR3. Deletions cut 7 bases from V and 7 bases from J, with 11 bases between. Germline CDR1 and CDR2: LNHDA and SQIVND (reference sequence). The CDR3 sequence is CASNFGENSPLHF. Written as DNA, the CDR3 is TGTGCCAGTAACTTCGGGGAGAATTCACCCCTCCACTTT.

The CDR3 DNA reads as TGTGCCAGCAGTTTTTTGGCAAATGAAGCTTTCTTT. Translation gives CASSFLANEAFF. This chain connects TRBV12-3 or TRBV12-4 to TRBJ1-1; D unresolved. V dropped 3 bases and J dropped 7 bases, with 9 bases sitting between them. CDR3 length equals 12 residues.

This clone was picked up a small number of times. The chain recombines TRBV7-2 with TRBJ2-3; TRBD2 matches 8 bases. Germline V CDR1 and CDR2: SGHTA, FQGNSA. The CDR3 is 15 amino acids. The junction had 10 bases not matched to a gene; V was cut back by 5 bases and J by 6 bases. The CDR3 is CASSPQTSEADTQYF. In DNA form, the CDR3 reads TGTGCCAGCAGCCCACAGACTAGCGAGGCGGATACGCAGTATTTT.

Only one count was recorded for this clone. The J gene is TRBJ2-2, the V gene TRBV6-5; no clear D gene. The CDR3 is made up of 15 amino acids. V lost 5 bases, J lost 0 bases, and 10 bases lay in between. From germline, CDR1 is MNHEY and CDR2 SVGAGI. CDR3 residues: CASSRFQANTGELFF. CDR3 coding DNA: TGTGCCAGCAGTCGCTTTCAGGCGAACACCGGGGAGCTGTTTTTT.

V and J are TRBV19 and TRBJ2-6; 11 nucleotides match TRBD1. The CDR3 is 17 residues long. Germline V CDR1 and CDR2: LNHDA, SQIVND (reference sequence). The V and J ends lost 7 bases and 1 base, in that order; junction bases with no gene match: 6. The CDR3 is CASNYGTGGSGANVLTF. In DNA, the CDR3 is TGTGCCAGTAACTACGGGACAGGGGGGTCTGGGGCCAACGTCCTGACTTTC.

This rearrangement joins TRBV4-1 to TRBJ2-3; TRBD2 agrees at 9 bases. J was trimmed by 8 bases and V by 0 bases; bases with no gene match: 9. From germline, CDR1 is MGHRA and CDR2 YSYEKL. The CDR3 is 16 amino acids. The DNA for the CDR3 is TGCGCCAGCAGCCAAGACCGGGGCGGGGGGGTTCGTACGCAGTATTTT. Translating gives CASSQDRGGGVRTQYF.

A single count supports this clone. The chain combines TRBV2 with TRBJ1-2; TRBD1 might be the D (5 bases). Germline CDR1 SNHLY, CDR2 FYNNEI. Trimming took off 6 bases at V and 2 bases at J, with 16 bases between the two ends. CDR3 length: 15 residues. The CDR3 DNA reads as TGTGCCAGCAGCCCCCGGGGGGAGGGAAACTATGGCTACACCTTC. Translated, it gives CASSPRGEGNYGYTF.

The rearrangement uses TRBV7-2 and TRBJ2-1, with 7 bases identical to TRBD1. CDR1 SGHTA and CDR2 FQGNSA come from the germline V gene. The CDR3 length is 16 residues. The J segment lost 2 bases and the V segment lost 3 bases, leaving 7 bases of the junction unmatched. In nucleotides, the CDR3 is TGTGCCAGCAGCTTTAGCACAGGGGACCCCTACAATGAGCAGTTCTTC. Translated: CASSFSTGDPYNEQFF.

This rearrangement joins TRBV5-1 to TRBJ1-6, with 7 bases identical to TRBD1. CDR1 is SGHRS and CDR2 is YFSETQ in the germline V gene. This CDR3 is built from 15 residues. V gave up 4 bases and J gave up 6 bases; unmatched junction bases: 7. Written as DNA, the CDR3 is TGCGCCAGCAGCGGAGGGGGCGTAGGTAATTCACCCCTCCACTTT. This encodes CASSGGGVGNSPLHF. The whole variable domain, filled in from reference TRBV5-1 and TRBJ1-6, reads KAGVTQTPRYLIKTRGQQVTLSCSPISGHRSVSWYQQTPGQGLQFLFEYFSETQRNKGNFPGRFSGRQFSNSRSEMNVSTLELGDSALYLCASSGGGVGNSPLHFGNGTRLTVT.

This clone was observed once. V is TRBV19 and J is TRBJ2-7; D perhaps matches TRBD2 (5 bases). The CDR3 spans 14 residues. Germline V gene sequence: CDR1 LNHDA, CDR2 SQIVND (reference sequence). V was shortened by 9 bases and J by 0 bases, with 15 bases between the two germline ends. The CDR3 is CASRGPGNSYEQYF. The CDR3 region has the DNA TGTGCCAGCCGTGGACCCGGGAACTCCTACGAGCAGTACTTC.

This clone has a single count. This chain links TRBV6-2 or TRBV6-3 with TRBJ1-2; no definite D call. The CDR3 has 13 residues. The germline V gene has CDR1 MNHEY and CDR2 SVGEGT. Trimming took off 1 base at V and 8 bases at J, with 11 bases between the two ends. DNA for the CDR3: TGTGCCAGCAGTTACTTGGGCGTACGCGGCTACACCTTC. Translated: CASSYLGVRGYTF.

This clone was observed a handful of times. V gene TRBV9 combines with J gene TRBJ1-2, with 9 positions matching TRBD1. This CDR3 is 14 amino acids long. Looked up from germline, CDR1 is SGDLS and CDR2 is YYNGEE. Trimming took 3 bases from V and 8 from J; bases not matched to a gene: 8. CDR3 DNA: TGTGCCAGCAGCGCGGGACAGGGAACGGGAGGCTACACCTTC. It translates to CASSAGQGTGGYTF.

The chain has TRBV12-3 or TRBV12-4 and TRBJ2-7, with 7 bases matching TRBD2. This CDR3 is built from 13 residues. J gave up 6 bases and V 3 bases, and 5 bases lay outside the gene matches. CDR3 sequence: CASSFRGDSEQYF. The CDR3 DNA reads TGTGCCAGCAGTTTCCGGGGGGATTCCGAGCAGTACTTC.

The chain recombines TRBV10-3 with TRBJ1-6; TRBD1 matches 9 bases. CDR1 and CDR2 (germline): ENHRY, SYGVKD. The CDR3 consists of 18 residues. Trimming took 0 bases from V and 4 from J; bases not matched to a gene: 7. The CDR3 loop reads CAISESGGQGQYNSPLHF. CDR3 DNA sequence: TGTGCCATCAGTGAGTCGGGGGGACAGGGTCAATATAATTCACCCCTCCACTTT.

The chain joins TRBV29-1 to TRBJ1-1; 11 nucleotides agree with TRBD1. The V and J ends lost 8 bases and 1 base, in that order; junction bases with no gene match: 12. Germline assignment: CDR1 SQVTM and CDR2 ANQGSEA. The CDR3 is 16 residues long. The CDR3: CSTLYGQGASNTEAFF. The CDR3 DNA reads as TGCAGCACCTTGTATGGACAGGGGGCTTCGAACACTGAAGCTTTCTTT.

The chain recombines TRBV2 with TRBJ1-4; no clear D gene. Looked up from germline, CDR1 is SNHLY and CDR2 is FYNNEI. There are 13 residues in the CDR3. The V and J ends lost 7 bases and 7 bases respectively, with 13 bases between them. CDR3 DNA: TGTGCCAGCACGGTGGAGATAGGTGAAAAACTGTTTTTT. Protein: CASTVEIGEKLFF.